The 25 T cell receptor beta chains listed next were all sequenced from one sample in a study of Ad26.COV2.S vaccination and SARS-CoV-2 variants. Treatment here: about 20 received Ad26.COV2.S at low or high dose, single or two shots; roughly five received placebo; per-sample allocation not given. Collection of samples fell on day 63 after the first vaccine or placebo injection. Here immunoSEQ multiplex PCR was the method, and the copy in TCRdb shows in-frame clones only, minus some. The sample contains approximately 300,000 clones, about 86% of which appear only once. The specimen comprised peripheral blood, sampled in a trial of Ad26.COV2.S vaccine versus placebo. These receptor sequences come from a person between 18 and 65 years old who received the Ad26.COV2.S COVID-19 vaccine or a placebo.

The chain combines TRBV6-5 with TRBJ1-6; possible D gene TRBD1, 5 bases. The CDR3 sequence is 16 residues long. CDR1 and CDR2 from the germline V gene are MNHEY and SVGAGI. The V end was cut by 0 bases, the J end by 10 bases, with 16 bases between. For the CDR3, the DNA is TGTGCCAGCAGTTACTCAGGGCAGGGTTTAAGCTCACCCCTCCACTTT. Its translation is CASSYSGQGLSSPLHF.

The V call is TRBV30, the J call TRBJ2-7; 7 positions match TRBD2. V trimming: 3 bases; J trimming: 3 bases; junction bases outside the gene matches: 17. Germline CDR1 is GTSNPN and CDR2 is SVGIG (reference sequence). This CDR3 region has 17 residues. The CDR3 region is CAWSLIQRPRGDYEQYF. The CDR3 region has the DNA TGTGCCTGGAGCCTAATCCAACGACCCCGGGGGGACTACGAGCAGTACTTC.

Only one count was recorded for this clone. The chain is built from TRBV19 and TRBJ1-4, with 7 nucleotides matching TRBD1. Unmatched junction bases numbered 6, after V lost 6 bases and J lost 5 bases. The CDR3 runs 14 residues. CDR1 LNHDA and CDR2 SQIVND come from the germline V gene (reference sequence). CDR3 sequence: CASRPGQFNEKLFF. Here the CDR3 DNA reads TGTGCCAGTAGACCGGGACAGTTCAATGAAAAACTGTTTTTT.

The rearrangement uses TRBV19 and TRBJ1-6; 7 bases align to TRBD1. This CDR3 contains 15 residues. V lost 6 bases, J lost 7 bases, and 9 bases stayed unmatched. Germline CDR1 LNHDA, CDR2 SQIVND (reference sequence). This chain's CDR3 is CASSPNQGGNSPLHF. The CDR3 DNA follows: TGTGCCAGTAGCCCCAATCAGGGGGGAAATTCACCCCTCCACTTT.

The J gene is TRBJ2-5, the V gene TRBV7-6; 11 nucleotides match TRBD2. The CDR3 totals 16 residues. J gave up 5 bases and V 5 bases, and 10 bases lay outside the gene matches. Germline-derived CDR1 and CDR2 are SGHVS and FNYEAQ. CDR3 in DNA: TGTGCCAGCAGCGTCGGTGGGGTAGCGGGAGGGGAGACCCAGTACTTC. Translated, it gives CASSVGGVAGGETQYF.

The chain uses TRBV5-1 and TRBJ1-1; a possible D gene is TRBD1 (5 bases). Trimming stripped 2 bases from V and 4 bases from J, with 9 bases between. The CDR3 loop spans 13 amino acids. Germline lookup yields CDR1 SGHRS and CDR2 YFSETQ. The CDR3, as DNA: TGCGCCAGCAGCTTTCAAGGGGTCACTGAAGCTTTCTTT. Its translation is CASSFQGVTEAFF.

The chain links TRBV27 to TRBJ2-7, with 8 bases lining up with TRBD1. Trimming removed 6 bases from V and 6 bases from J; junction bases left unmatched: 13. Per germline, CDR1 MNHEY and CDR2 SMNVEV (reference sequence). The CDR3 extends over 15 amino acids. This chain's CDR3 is CASSPRDRPLSEQYF. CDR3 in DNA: TGTGCCAGCAGCCCCCGGGACAGGCCCCTTTCCGAGCAGTACTTC.

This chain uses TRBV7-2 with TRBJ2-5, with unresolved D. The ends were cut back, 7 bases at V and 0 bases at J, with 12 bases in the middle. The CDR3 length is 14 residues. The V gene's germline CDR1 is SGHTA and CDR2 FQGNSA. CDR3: CASTPVGNQETQYF. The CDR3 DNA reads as TGTGCCAGCACCCCGGTCGGTAACCAAGAGACCCAGTACTTC.

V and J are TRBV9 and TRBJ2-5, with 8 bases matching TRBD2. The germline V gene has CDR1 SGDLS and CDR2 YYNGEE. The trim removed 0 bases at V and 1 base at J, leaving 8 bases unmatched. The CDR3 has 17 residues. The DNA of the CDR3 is TGTGCCAGCAGCGTAGGTTTGCGGGGGGACCGCCAAGAGACCCAGTACTTC. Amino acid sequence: CASSVGLRGDRQETQYF.

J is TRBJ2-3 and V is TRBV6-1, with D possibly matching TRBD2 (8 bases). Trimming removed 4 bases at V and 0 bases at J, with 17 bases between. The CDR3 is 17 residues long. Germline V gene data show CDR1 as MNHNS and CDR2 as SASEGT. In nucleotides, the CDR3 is TGTGCCAGCAGTGCCCGACAGGGCGGGGGGAGCACAGATACGCAGTATTTT. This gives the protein CASSARQGGGSTDTQYF.

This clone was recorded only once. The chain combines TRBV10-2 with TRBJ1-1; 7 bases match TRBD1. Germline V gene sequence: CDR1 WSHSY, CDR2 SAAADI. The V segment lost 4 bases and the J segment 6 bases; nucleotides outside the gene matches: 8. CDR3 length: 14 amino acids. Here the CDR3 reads CASSATGDGAEAFF. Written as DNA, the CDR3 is TGCGCCAGCAGTGCTACAGGGGATGGGGCTGAAGCTTTCTTT.

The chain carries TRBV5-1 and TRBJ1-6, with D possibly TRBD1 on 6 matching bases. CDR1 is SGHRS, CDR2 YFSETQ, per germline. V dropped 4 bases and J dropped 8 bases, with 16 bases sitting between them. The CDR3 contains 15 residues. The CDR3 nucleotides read TGCGCCAGCAGCCAAGAACAGGGATTCGATTCACCCCTCCACTTT. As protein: CASSQEQGFDSPLHF.

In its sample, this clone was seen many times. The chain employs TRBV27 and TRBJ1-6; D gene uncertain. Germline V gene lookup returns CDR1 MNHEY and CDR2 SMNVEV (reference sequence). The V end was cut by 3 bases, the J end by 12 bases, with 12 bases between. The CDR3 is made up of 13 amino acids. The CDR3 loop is CASSFAGLIPLHF. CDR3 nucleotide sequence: TGTGCCAGCAGTTTTGCAGGTTTAATACCCCTCCACTTT.

In DNA form, the CDR3 reads TGTGCCAGCAGCTTGGAAGGGTCTGGGGCCAACGTCCTGACTTTC. Translating gives CASSLEGSGANVLTF. This rearrangement joins TRBV5-5 to TRBJ2-6; no reliable D call. This CDR3 is built from 15 residues. V lost 0 bases and J lost 1, with 5 bases in between. Per the germline V gene, CDR1 is SGHKS and CDR2 is YYEKEE (reference sequence). Full variable domain (outside the CDR3, taken from reference TRBV5-5 and TRBJ2-6): DAGVTQSPTHLIKTRGQQVTLRCSPISGHKSVSWYQQVLGQGPQFIFQYYEKEERGRGNFPDRFSARQFPNYSSELNVNALLLGDSALYLCASSLEGSGANVLTFGAGSRLTVL.

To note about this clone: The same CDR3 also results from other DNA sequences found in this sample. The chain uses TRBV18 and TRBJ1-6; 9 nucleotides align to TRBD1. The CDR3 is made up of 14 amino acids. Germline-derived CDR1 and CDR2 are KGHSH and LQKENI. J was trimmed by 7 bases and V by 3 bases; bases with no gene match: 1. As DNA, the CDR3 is TGTGCCAGCTCACCCGGGACAGGGAATTCACCCCTCCACTTT. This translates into CASSPGTGNSPLHF.

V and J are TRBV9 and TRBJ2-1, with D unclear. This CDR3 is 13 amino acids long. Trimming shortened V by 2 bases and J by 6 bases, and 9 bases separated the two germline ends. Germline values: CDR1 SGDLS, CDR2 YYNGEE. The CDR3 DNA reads TGTGCCAGCAGCGTGCCAGGTGGCAATGAGCAGTTCTTC. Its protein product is CASSVPGGNEQFF.

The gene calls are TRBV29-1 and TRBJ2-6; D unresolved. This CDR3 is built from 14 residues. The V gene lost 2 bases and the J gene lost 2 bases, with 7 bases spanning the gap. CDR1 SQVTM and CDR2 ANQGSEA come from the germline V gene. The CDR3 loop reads CSVETAPGANVLTF. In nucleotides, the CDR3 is TGCAGCGTTGAAACAGCCCCTGGGGCCAACGTCCTGACTTTC.

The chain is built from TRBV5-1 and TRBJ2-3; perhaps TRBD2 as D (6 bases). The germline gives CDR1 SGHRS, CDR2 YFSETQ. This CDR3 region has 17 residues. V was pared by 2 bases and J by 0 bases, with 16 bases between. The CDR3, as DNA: TGCGCCAGCAGCTTTCTGAGAGCTAGCGAGAGCACAGATACGCAGTATTTT. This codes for CASSFLRASESTDTQYF.

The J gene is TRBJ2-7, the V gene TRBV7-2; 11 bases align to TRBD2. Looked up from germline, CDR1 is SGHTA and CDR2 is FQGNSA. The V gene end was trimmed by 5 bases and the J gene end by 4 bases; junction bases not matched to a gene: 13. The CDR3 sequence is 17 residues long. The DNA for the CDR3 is TGTGCCAGCAGCCTTCAATCTCTAGCGGGGGGATCGTACGAGCAGTACTTC. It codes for CASSLQSLAGGSYEQYF.

The CDR3 DNA follows: TGTGCCAGCAAGCCACAGGGGATGAACACTGAAGCTTTCTTT. Translated, it gives CASKPQGMNTEAFF. The J gene is TRBJ1-1, the V gene TRBV2; 7 bases map to TRBD1. The V gene end was trimmed by 7 bases and the J gene end by 0 bases; junction bases not matched to a gene: 5. The CDR3 has 14 residues. CDR1 SNHLY and CDR2 FYNNEI come from the germline V gene.

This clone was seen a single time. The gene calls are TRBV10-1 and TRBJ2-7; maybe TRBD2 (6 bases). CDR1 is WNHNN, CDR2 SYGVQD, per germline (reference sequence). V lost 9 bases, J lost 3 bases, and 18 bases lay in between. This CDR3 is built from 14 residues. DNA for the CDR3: TGCGCCAGGTCGCGGGGTAGCGGCATCTACGAGCAGTACTTC. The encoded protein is CARSRGSGIYEQYF.

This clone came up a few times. CDR3 protein: CASSQGNGGSSYEQYF. For the CDR3, the DNA is TGTGCCAGCAGCCAAGGGAACGGGGGGAGCTCCTACGAGCAGTACTTC. This sequence joins TRBV3-1 (or the pseudogene TRBV3-2) and TRBJ2-7, with 7 bases that match TRBD2. Germline trimming cut 1 base from V and 0 bases from J; bases unmatched to any gene: 6. CDR3 size: 16 residues. Germline V CDR1 and CDR2: LGHDT, YNNKEL (reference sequence).

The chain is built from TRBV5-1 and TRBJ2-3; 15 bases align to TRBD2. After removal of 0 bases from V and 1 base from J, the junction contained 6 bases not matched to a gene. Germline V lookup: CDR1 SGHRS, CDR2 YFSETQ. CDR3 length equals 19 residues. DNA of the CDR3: TGCGCCAGCAGCTTGGCCGGACTAGCGGGGGGGCGAGGCACAGATACGCAGTATTTT. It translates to CASSLAGLAGGRGTDTQYF.

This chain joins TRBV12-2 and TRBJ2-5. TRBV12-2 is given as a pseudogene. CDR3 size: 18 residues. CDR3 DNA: TGTGCAAGTCGCTTACCGTGGAGGGGGGACTCTGTGAAAGAGACCCAGTACTTC. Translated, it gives CASRLPWRGDSVKETQYF.

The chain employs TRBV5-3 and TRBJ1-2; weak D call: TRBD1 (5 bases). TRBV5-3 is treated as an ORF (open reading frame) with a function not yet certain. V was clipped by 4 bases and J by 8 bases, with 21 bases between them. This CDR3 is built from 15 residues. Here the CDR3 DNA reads TGTGCCAGAAGCCTTCCCCGGGACCTGGGCAGGGGCTACACCTTC. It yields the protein CARSLPRDLGRGYTF.